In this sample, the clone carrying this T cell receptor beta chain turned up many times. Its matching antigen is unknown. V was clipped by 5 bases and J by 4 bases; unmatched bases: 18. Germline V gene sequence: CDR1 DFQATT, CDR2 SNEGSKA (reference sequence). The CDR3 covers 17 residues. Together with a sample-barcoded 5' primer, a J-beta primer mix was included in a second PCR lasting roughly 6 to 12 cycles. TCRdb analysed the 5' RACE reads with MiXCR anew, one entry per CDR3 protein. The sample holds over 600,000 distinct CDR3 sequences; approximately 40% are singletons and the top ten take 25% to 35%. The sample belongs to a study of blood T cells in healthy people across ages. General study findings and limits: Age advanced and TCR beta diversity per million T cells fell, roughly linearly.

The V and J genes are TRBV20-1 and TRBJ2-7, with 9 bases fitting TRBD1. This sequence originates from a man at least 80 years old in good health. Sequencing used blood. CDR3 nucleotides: TGCAGTGCTGGTAGAGACGCTTTTGGGACAGGGCAGTACGAGCAGTACTTC. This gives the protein CSAGRDAFGTGQYEQYF.